This T cell receptor (beta chain) was found in a study of blood T cell repertoires in COVID-19. As for the study in general: Acute and convalescent COVID-19 specimens originated in the United States, Italy and Spain. The cDNA or gDNA used as material had been derived from T cells, B-cell-depleted T cells, or PBMCs.

This clone was observed a single time. Original analysis: Nucleated cell counts were estimated from reference gene primer amplification. Using immunoSEQ multiplex PCR, the repertoire was profiled, and TCRdb retains in-frame clones only, with some absent. V, J and clone size are those of that table, while D and trimming were read from the DNA. The data show 24,000 or so clones, with around 86% seen just once and approximately 15% held by the top ten. Germline CDR1 and CDR2: MNHEY and SVGEGT. Trimming took 2 bases from V and 2 from J; bases not matched to a gene: 2. The CDR3 is 15 residues long. This TCR was recovered from a human donor in a cohort sampled during active COVID-19. The donor label of this sample is uncertain. The chain uses TRBV6-2 or TRBV6-3 and TRBJ1-2; 10 bases are a match to TRBD1. Source material: peripheral blood. The CDR3, as DNA: TGTGCCAGCAGTTACGGGACAGGGGCAAACTATGGCTACACCTTC. The encoded protein is CASSYGTGANYGYTF.